This is a list of T cell receptor beta chains from one sample in a study of blood T cell repertoires in COVID-19. The table came from immunoSEQ multiplex PCR; TCRdb's copy has only in-frame clones and leaves some out. The data show about 210,000 clones, about four fifths seen once. The sequencing sample was made of peripheral blood. The origin of the receptors is a woman aged 40 to 50 with acute or convalescent COVID-19. CDR3s include the opening cysteine and the closing phenylalanine or tryptophan. A D gene is named only where the DNA matches it firmly. Size is stated for part of the rows, as once, few or many counts, or as a class when the clone is expanded.

d_gene,abundance,v_gene,j_gene,CDR3aa,CDR3nt
TRBD1,-,TRBV7-8,TRBJ2-1,CASSLGTGEFYEQFF,TGTGCCAGCAGCCTAGGGACAGGGGAATTCTATGAGCAGTTCTTC
TRBD2,-,TRBV5-1,TRBJ2-2,CASSLTGGVVGLLTGELFF,TGCGCCAGCAGCTTGACTGGGGGGGTTGTGGGACTTCTCACCGGGGAGCTGTTTTTT
TRBD2,-,TRBV5-1,TRBJ2-1,CASSSRLAGLPQQFF,TGCGCCAGCAGCTCTCGACTAGCGGGCCTACCCCAGCAGTTCTTC
-,many,TRBV6-5,TRBJ1-1,CASSYGRSTEAFF,TGTGCCAGCAGTTACGGGAGAAGCACTGAAGCTTTCTTT
TRBD1,-,TRBV19,TRBJ1-3,CASRTGGQGGPNTIYF,TGTGCCAGTAGGACTGGAGGACAGGGAGGTCCCAACACCATATATTTT
-,-,TRBV12-3/TRBV12-4,TRBJ2-1,CASRYSYNEQFF,TGTGCCAGCAGGTATTCCTACAATGAGCAGTTCTTC
TRBD1,-,TRBV6-6,TRBJ2-6,CASSRRTGAISGANVLTF,TGTGCCAGCAGTCGGCGGACAGGGGCGATCTCTGGGGCCAACGTCCTGACTTTC
-,-,TRBV5-8,TRBJ2-1,CASSFFRVHNEQFF,TGTGCCAGCAGCTTCTTCAGGGTGCACAATGAGCAGTTCTTC
-,-,TRBV2,TRBJ1-4,CASSRTGLRGEKLFF,TGTGCCAGCAGTAGAACAGGCTTAAGGGGGGAAAAACTGTTTTTT
TRBD2,few,TRBV5-1,TRBJ2-2,CASSLIIAGTGELFF,TGCGCCAGCAGCTTGATTATAGCGGGCACCGGGGAGCTGTTTTTT
TRBD1,-,TRBV2,TRBJ1-2,CASRGDRANGYTF,TGTGCCAGCAGGGGAGACAGGGCTAATGGCTACACCTTC
TRBD2,-,TRBV3-1/TRBV3-2,TRBJ2-5,CASSPLGTSGRGGETQYF,TGTGCCAGCAGCCCCCTCGGAACTAGCGGGAGGGGGGGGGAGACCCAGTACTTC
TRBD2,-,TRBV6-2/TRBV6-3,TRBJ2-4,CASSLKRGGKNIQYF,TGTGCCAGCAGCCTAAAGCGGGGGGGGAAAAACATTCAGTACTTC
TRBD1,once,TRBV29-1,TRBJ1-1,CSARDRSFNTEAFF,TGCAGCGCCCGGGACAGAAGTTTCAACACTGAAGCTTTCTTT
-,-,TRBV9,TRBJ2-2,CASSVAQANGKGKIGELFF,TGTGCCAGCAGCGTAGCCCAGGCCAACGGGAAAGGGAAGATCGGGGAGCTGTTTTTT
TRBD1,-,TRBV7-2,TRBJ2-4,CASSSNHRGHGYF,TGTGCCAGCAGCTCCAACCACAGGGGGCATGGGTACTTC
-,few,TRBV5-5,TRBJ1-1,CASSVDGNTEAFF,TGTGCCAGCAGCGTGGACGGGAACACTGAAGCTTTCTTT
-,once,TRBV2,TRBJ1-1,CASSALGPEAFF,TGTGCCAGCAGCGCTCTGGGGCCTGAAGCTTTCTTT
TRBD1,-,TRBV5-1,TRBJ2-3,CASSPGDRGLGSTDTQYF,TGCGCCAGCAGCCCGGGGGACAGGGGTTTGGGAAGCACAGATACGCAGTATTTT
-,few,TRBV7-3,TRBJ1-1,CASSLDSGNTEAFF,TGTGCCAGCAGCTTGGACAGTGGGAACACTGAAGCTTTCTTT
-,few,TRBV5-1,TRBJ1-3,CASSLWGQSGNTIYF,TGCGCCAGCAGCTTGTGGGGGCAGAGTGGAAACACCATATATTTT
TRBD2,-,TRBV19,TRBJ2-2,CASRLLADTGELFF,TGTGCCAGTAGGCTTCTAGCGGACACCGGGGAGCTGTTTTTT
TRBD2,-,TRBV5-6,TRBJ2-2,CASSLRPSGINTGELFF,TGTGCCAGCAGCTTGCGCCCAAGCGGGATTAACACCGGGGAGCTGTTTTTT
TRBD1,-,TRBV28,TRBJ1-3,CASSQTGGKAVAGNTIYF,TGTGCCAGCAGTCAGACAGGGGGCAAGGCGGTAGCTGGAAACACCATATATTTT
-,-,TRBV7-2,TRBJ2-1,CASSSPLKGGTYNEQFF,TGTGCCAGCAGCTCCCCCCTGAAGGGGGGGACCTACAATGAGCAGTTCTTC
TRBD1,few,TRBV19,TRBJ1-5,CASSIPGQNQPQHF,TGTGCCAGTAGTATCCCGGGACAGAATCAGCCCCAGCATTTT
TRBD1,-,TRBV2,TRBJ2-2,CASTRGTGGPNTGELFF,TGTGCCAGCACTCGAGGGACAGGGGGCCCGAACACCGGGGAGCTGTTTTTT
-,-,TRBV5-1,TRBJ1-2,CASSLVGHPKINYGYTF,TGCGCCAGCAGCTTGGTGGGACATCCCAAAATAAACTATGGCTACACCTTC
TRBD2,-,TRBV6-4,TRBJ2-1,CASSAIAGEVNEQFF,TGTGCCAGCAGCGCCATAGCGGGAGAAGTAAATGAGCAGTTCTTC
-,-,TRBV5-3,TRBJ2-7,CARSLDMTGLHYEQYF,TGTGCCAGAAGCTTGGATATGACGGGATTACACTACGAGCAGTACTTC
-,-,TRBV18,TRBJ1-2,CASSPSVQNNYGYTF,TGTGCCAGCTCACCTAGCGTCCAGAATAACTATGGCTACACCTTC
-,-,TRBV2,TRBJ1-5,CATGGTFESNQPQHF,TGTGCCACTGGTGGGACTTTCGAGAGCAATCAGCCCCAGCATTTT
-,-,TRBV14,TRBJ1-2,CASRLGTLSSGYTF,TGTGCCAGCAGACTCGGGACTCTAAGCAGTGGCTACACCTTC
-,few,TRBV6-2/TRBV6-3,TRBJ2-5,CASSTQETQYF,TGTGCCAGCAGCACACAAGAGACCCAGTACTTC
TRBD2,many,TRBV6-5,TRBJ2-1,CASFPSGRAFEQFF,TGTGCCAGCTTTCCTAGCGGGAGGGCGTTTGAGCAGTTCTTC
-,few,TRBV6-5,TRBJ1-5,CATLYRPGFNQPQHF,TGTGCCACCCTCTACCGTCCTGGTTTCAATCAGCCCCAGCATTTT
TRBD1,-,TRBV5-1,TRBJ2-7,CASSLTGDSRYEQYF,TGCGCCAGCAGCCTTACTGGGGACAGCCGATACGAGCAGTACTTC
-,-,TRBV3-1/TRBV3-2,TRBJ2-1,CASSQVENPYNEQFF,TGTGCCAGCAGCCAAGTAGAGAACCCCTACAATGAGCAGTTCTTC
TRBD2,-,TRBV9,TRBJ2-7,CASSKGLAGGRSTYEQYF,TGTGCCAGCAGCAAGGGACTAGCGGGGGGTCGGAGTACCTACGAGCAGTACTTC
-,-,TRBV15,TRBJ2-7,CATSREETLSGTWLADEQYF,TGTGCCACCAGCAGAGAAGAAACCCTTAGCGGAACCTGGCTTGCGGACGAGCAGTACTTC
TRBD1,-,TRBV19,TRBJ1-1,CASTPDRATEAFF,TGTGCCAGTACTCCGGACAGGGCCACTGAAGCTTTCTTT
-,-,TRBV3-1/TRBV3-2,TRBJ2-1,CASSGEPRDEQFF,TGTGCCAGCAGCGGCGAGCCCCGGGATGAGCAGTTCTTC
TRBD1,once,TRBV2,TRBJ2-3,CASRRQGVTDTQYF,TGTGCCAGCAGACGACAGGGGGTGACAGATACGCAGTATTTT
-,-,TRBV29-1,TRBJ2-7,CSVEQPESYEQYF,TGCAGCGTCGAGCAACCTGAATCCTACGAGCAGTACTTC
-,-,TRBV7-2,TRBJ2-7,CASSLAESVVYEQYF,TGTGCCAGCAGCTTAGCGGAGTCGGTCGTCTACGAGCAGTACTTC
-,once,TRBV24-1,TRBJ2-2,CATAAGVFNTGELFF,TGTGCCACGGCAGCAGGGGTTTTCAACACCGGGGAGCTGTTTTTT
-,-,TRBV2,TRBJ1-1,CASSEILSQSTEAFF,TGTGCCAGCAGTGAAATACTCTCCCAAAGCACTGAAGCTTTCTTT
-,-,TRBV10-2,TRBJ1-4,CASSERGGKEKLFF,TGCGCCAGCAGTGAGAGGGGGGGAAAAGAAAAACTGTTTTTT
TRBD2,-,TRBV15,TRBJ2-7,CATSRDARGGGEEQYF,TGTGCCACCAGCAGAGACGCTCGAGGCGGGGGAGAGGAGCAGTACTTC
-,-,TRBV27,TRBJ2-5,CASSPLVPQETQYF,TGTGCCAGCAGCCCCCTAGTGCCCCAAGAGACCCAGTACTTC
TRBD1,many,TRBV5-1,TRBJ2-2,CASSPRTGDTGELFF,TGCGCCAGCAGCCCAAGGACAGGGGACACCGGGGAGCTGTTTTTT
TRBD1,-,TRBV6-4,TRBJ1-2,CASSDGTGGWYGYTF,TGTGCCAGCAGTGACGGGACAGGGGGCTGGTATGGCTACACCTTC
-,-,TRBV24-1,TRBJ1-3,CATSYPWGGSLTTTIYF,TGTGCCACCAGCTATCCTTGGGGGGGATCTCTCACAACCACCATATATTTT
-,-,TRBV5-1,TRBJ1-4,CASSLDAGYNEKLFF,TGCGCCAGCAGCTTGGACGCAGGTTATAATGAAAAACTGTTTTTT
-,-,TRBV6-5,TRBJ1-1,CASRALGSDTEAFF,TGTGCCAGCAGAGCCTTGGGGAGCGACACTGAAGCTTTCTTT
-,-,TRBV9,TRBJ2-2,CASTAGSAGELFF,TGTGCCAGCACCGCCGGGTCCGCCGGGGAGCTGTTTTTT
TRBD2,few,TRBV5-1,TRBJ2-1,CASSSSGGYNEQFF,TGCGCCAGCAGCTCTAGCGGGGGGTACAATGAGCAGTTCTTC
-,-,TRBV11-2,TRBJ1-1,CASSFSWETEAFF,TGTGCCAGCAGCTTTTCCTGGGAGACTGAAGCTTTCTTT
-,-,TRBV20-1,TRBJ2-7,CSASLGGRYEQYF,TGCAGTGCTAGTTTAGGAGGGCGTTACGAGCAGTACTTC